The T cell receptor beta chain described here comes from a study of blood T cell repertoires in COVID-19. Across the whole study: Sites across the United States, Italy and Spain contributed samples from acute and convalescent COVID-19. Sources were T cells, B-cell-depleted T cells, or PBMCs; the material itself was cDNA or gDNA.

Researchers sorted participants into cohorts using their self-reported clinical history. The CDR3 totals 14 residues. Germline V gives CDR1 SGDLS, CDR2 YYNGEE. V was pared by 0 bases and J by 1 base, with 7 bases between. The table came from immunoSEQ multiplex PCR; TCRdb's copy has only in-frame clones and leaves some out. The sample consists of about 260,000 clones, around 90% of them appearing once. The source is a woman in her thirties with acute COVID-19. The chain couples TRBV9 to TRBJ2-5, with no clear D. Sequencing was performed on PBMCs or T cells enriched from blood (not recorded which). The CDR3 DNA reads as TGTGCCAGCAGCGTAGGTCCTATCCAAGAGACCCAGTACTTC. This codes for CASSVGPIQETQYF. Complete variable domain (other parts from reference TRBV9 and TRBJ2-5): DSGVTQTPKHLITATGQRVTLRCSPRSGDLSVYWYQQSLDQGLQFLIQYYNGEERAKGNILERFSAQQFPDLHSELNLSSLELGDSALYFCASSVGPIQETQYFGPGTRLLVL.